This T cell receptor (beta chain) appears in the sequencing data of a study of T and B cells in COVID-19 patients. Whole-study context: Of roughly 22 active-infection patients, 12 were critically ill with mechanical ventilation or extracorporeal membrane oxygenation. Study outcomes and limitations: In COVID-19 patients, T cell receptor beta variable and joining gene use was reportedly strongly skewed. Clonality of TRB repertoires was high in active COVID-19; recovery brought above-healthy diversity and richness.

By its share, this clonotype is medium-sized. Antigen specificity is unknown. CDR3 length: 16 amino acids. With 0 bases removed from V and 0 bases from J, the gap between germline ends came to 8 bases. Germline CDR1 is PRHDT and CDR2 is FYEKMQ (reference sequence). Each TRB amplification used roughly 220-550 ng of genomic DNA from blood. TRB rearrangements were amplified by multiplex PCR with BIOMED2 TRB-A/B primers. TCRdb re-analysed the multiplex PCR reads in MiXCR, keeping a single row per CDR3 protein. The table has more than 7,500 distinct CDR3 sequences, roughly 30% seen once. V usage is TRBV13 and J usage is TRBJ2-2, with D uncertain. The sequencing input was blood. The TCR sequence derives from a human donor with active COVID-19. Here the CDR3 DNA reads TGTGCCAGCAGCTTAGGGCAGTTGACGAACACCGGGGAGCTGTTTTTT. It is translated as CASSLGQLTNTGELFF.